This note documents a single T cell receptor (beta chain) sequence. As handled by the study authors: Amplification with reference gene primers provided the estimates of nucleated cell counts. Assay used: immunoSEQ multiplex PCR; TCRdb lists only in-frame clones, some missing. Clone size and the V and J calls come from that table; the DNA yielded D and trimming. This sample yields 90,000 or so clones, of which 89% are seen a single time; approximately 5.2% belongs to the top ten. This entry comes from a study of blood T cell repertoires in COVID-19. Across the whole study: T cells, B-cell-depleted T cells, or PBMCs provided the cDNA or gDNA that served as material.

Germline-derived CDR1 and CDR2 are LGHNA and YSLEER. The CDR3 consists of 17 residues. The trim removed 1 base at V and 2 bases at J, leaving 10 bases unmatched. Input material: peripheral blood. The chain is built from TRBV4-3 and TRBJ2-5; 7 bases are shared with TRBD2. This clonotype was sampled from a woman of 80 years or more with active COVID-19. The CDR3: CASSQGLAAGEQETQYF. In DNA form, the CDR3 reads TGCGCCAGCAGCCAAGGATTGGCGGCGGGAGAGCAAGAGACCCAGTACTTC.